This T cell receptor beta chain is from a study of T cell clonotyping in hematopoietic cell transplantation. This table comes from immunoSEQ multiplex PCR, and its TCRdb copy is limited to in-frame clones, with some not included. The data contain approximately 42,000 clones, roughly 85% of them singletons. This sample's time point: recipient sample about 28 days before transplant, after cytoreduction. The germline V gene has CDR1 SGHNT and CDR2 YYREEE (reference sequence). Trimming cost V 3 bases and J 4 bases; bases outside gene matches: 6. CDR3 length: 15 amino acids. This clone was picked up a small number of times.

This sequence originates from a man in his 60s with acute myeloid leukemia. Some clones in this sample may be carry-over from other donors' samples. The source was peripheral blood mononuclear cells, collected before stem cell transplant. The rearrangement uses TRBV5-4 and TRBJ2-1, with 8 bases that match TRBD2. CDR3 DNA: TGTGCCAGCAGCTATCAGCGGGGGACATACAATGAGCAGTTCTTC. Encoded protein: CASSYQRGTYNEQFF.